This T cell receptor beta chain was recovered during a study of T cells in Graves' hyperthyroidism and ophthalmopathy (dated by TCRdb to about 2019). Regarding the study in general: Peripheral blood was collected at initial diagnosis, before any treatment. A discovery cohort of about 96 patients, approximately 45 with Graves' ophthalmopathy and fewer than 65 with stable Graves' hyperthyroidism, was used to find distinguishing TCR V-J signatures. An independent validation cohort of about 20 hyperthyroidism patients and 17 patients who later progressed to ophthalmopathy tested prospective prediction of ophthalmopathy. The 75 to 100 discovery patients were randomly divided into training and test sets at a 7:3 ratio. In addition, the study compared T-cell repertoires in thyroid tissue and in blood from about 6 Graves' hyperthyroidism patients. Following sampling, methimazole starting at 30 mg daily was given to hyperthyroidism patients, and high-dose intravenous methylprednisolone was given to ophthalmopathy patients. The paper describes TCR Vbeta CDR3 sequencing of 140 or so peripheral blood samples, made up of 43 ophthalmopathy patients, over 70 hyperthyroidism patients and 17 progressor patients. On the study overall, not on this receptor specifically: Most expanded thyroid clonotypes (frequency above 0.001) were also detected in blood, suggesting blood repertoires may reflect thyroid immune responses. In validation, progression to ophthalmopathy was predicted by the model with nearly 71% sensitivity and around 75% specificity, a median of roughly 6.4 months before onset. No statistical method was used to fix the sample size in advance, and group allocation was not hidden from the investigators. A model built on a 13 V-J signature distinguished ophthalmopathy from stable hyperthyroidism, reaching about 89% sensitivity and about 81% specificity in cross-validation and 80%/75% in testing.

This clonotype was found many times. Its antigen has not been determined. One base away there is no much larger clone; base qualities are not given. TCR beta CDR3 regions were amplified from RNA transcripts. The first round of RT-PCR for the TCR CDR3 was performed with the HTBI primer set and the Qiagen OneStep RT-PCR kit. The libraries were constructed in a second round of multiplex PCR and then size-selected and purified. Sequencing of the libraries was done on an Illumina HiSeq2000 using paired-end 100 bp reads. As for the authors' bioinformatics: Raw data were processed with SOAPnuke, discarding reads with adapters, uncalled bases, mean Phred below 15, or no exact constant-primer or identifier match. High-quality paired reads were merged with COPE v1.2.5, and unique nucleotide sequences were defined as clonotypes. MiTCR v1.1 was used to align clonotypes to the IMGT TRBV, TRBD and TRBJ reference segments. The analysis was restricted to V-J combinations with a frequency above 0.0001, which together covered just over 99% of the repertoires. The TCS score was defined as the ratio of F50 (clonal expansion) to E x V (chaos), calculated using BLOSUM62-based TCRdist between CDR3 peptides within each V-J. Welch's t-statistics and random forest reduced roughly 540 V-J features to 13, which were used in a naive Bayes classifier (R e1071). TCRdb reprocessing: public reads trimmed at Q25 with fastp, clones called with MiXCR, in-frame beta chains kept. Rows matching on CDR3 protein sequence are summarized as one entry with the most common DNA and genes. TCRdb's processing, not the study's, gives the V and J calls here. The sample includes 250,000 to 300,000 distinct CDR3 sequences, with 15% observed a single time. The top ten clonotypes cover more than 30% of the sample.

The hyperthyroidism patients were between 18 and 65 years old and newly diagnosed, with a disease duration of less than 2 months. Exclusion was applied to patients with uncontrolled infections, other autoimmune diseases, pregnancy or lactation. Diagnoses were established on the basis of clinical symptoms, serum thyroxine and TRAb, thyroid ultrasound, and orbital computed tomography. Blood from progressor patients was drawn when they were first diagnosed with hyperthyroidism, before any ophthalmopathy symptoms appeared. PBMCs were separated from about 10 ml of fresh peripheral blood using Ficoll-Paque density gradient centrifugation. Progressor patients were initially diagnosed with Graves' hyperthyroidism and developed ophthalmopathy during follow-up. Total RNA was extracted using Trizol reagent, and RNA quality was assessed on an Agilent 2100 Bioanalyzer. This TCR came from a woman in her 50s with Graves' hyperthyroidism that later progressed to Graves' ophthalmopathy. The sample taken for sequencing was blood.

The CDR3 is CASRREWNQPQHF. The DNA sequence reads TGTGCCAGCAGGCGGGAGTGGAACCAGCCCCAGCATTTT. The rearrangement joined TRBV2 to TRBJ1-5; the D gene cannot be resolved reliably. CDR1 and CDR2 (SNHLY, FYNNEI) derive from the germline V gene. The CDR3 numbers 13 residues from cysteine through phenylalanine. Solely the CDR3 DNA is kept, with 39 bases framed from the first base. V sheds 6 bases and J sheds 7 bases, leaving 13 bases between their ends.